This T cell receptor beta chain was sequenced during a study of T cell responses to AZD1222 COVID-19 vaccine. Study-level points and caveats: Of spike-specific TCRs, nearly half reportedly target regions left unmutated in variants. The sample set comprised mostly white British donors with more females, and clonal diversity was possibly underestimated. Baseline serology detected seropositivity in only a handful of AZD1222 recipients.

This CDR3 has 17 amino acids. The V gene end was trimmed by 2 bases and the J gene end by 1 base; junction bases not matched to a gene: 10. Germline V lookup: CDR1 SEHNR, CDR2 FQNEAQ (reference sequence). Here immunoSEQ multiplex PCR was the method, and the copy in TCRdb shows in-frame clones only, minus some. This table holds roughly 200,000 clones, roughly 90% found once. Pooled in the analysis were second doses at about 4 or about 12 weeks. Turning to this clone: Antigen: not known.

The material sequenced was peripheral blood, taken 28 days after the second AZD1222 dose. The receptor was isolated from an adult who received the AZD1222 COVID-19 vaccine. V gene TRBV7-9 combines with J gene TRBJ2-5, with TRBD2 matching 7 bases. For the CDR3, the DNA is TGTGCCAGCAGCTTAAGTTTAGCGGGCGGCGGCCAAGAGACCCAGTACTTC. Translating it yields CASSLSLAGGGQETQYF.